The clone carrying this TCR beta chain was seen repeatedly, ten times or more. As yet, its antigen is unknown. The source of the sample is a study of early T cells in non-severe SARS-CoV-2 infection. Study as a whole: Chains were unpaired, as sequencing was done on bulk RNA from unsorted whole blood.

Attachment of unique molecular identifiers to individual cDNA molecules was performed. One entry per CDR3 protein, called by TCRdb with MiXCR from the 5' RACE reads. Of tens of thousands of distinct CDR3 sequences in the sample, under 7% were seen once. Whole-study findings and limits: In VDJdb matching, anti-spike CD8 responses were favored while private and CD4 specificities went missing.

The TCR comes from an adult who was a healthcare worker with PCR-confirmed SARS-CoV-2 infection or an uninfected control (not recorded which). Material: whole blood.

The CDR3 sequence is CASSPRTSGYNEQFF. DNA of the CDR3: TGTGCCAGCAGCCCTCGGACTAGCGGCTACAATGAGCAGTTCTTC. The rearrangement joins TRBV11-2 to TRBJ2-1, with TRBD2 matching 10 bases. Germline values: CDR1 SGHAT, CDR2 FQNNGV. Trimming at V came to 5 bases and at J to 3 bases, leaving 4 bases not matched to a gene. The CDR3 covers 15 residues.